A selection of T cell receptor beta chains follows, all from one sample in a study of T cell repertoires in cytomegalovirus infection. No antigen has been identified for these receptors. Each CDR3 protein gets one entry after TCRdb re-called the reads with MiXCR. The repertoire holds 54,000 or so distinct CDR3 sequences, with around 30% as singletons. The specimen was PBMCs, sequenced either directly or after in vitro stimulation (not recorded which). Every receptor here comes from a human donor in good health (CMV status not recorded). Some clones in this sample may be carry-over from other donors' samples. The CDR3 runs from the conserved cysteine through the conserved F or W.

j_gene: TRBJ1-3; v_gene: TRBV19; CDR3aa: CASSILGPSGNTIYF
j_gene: TRBJ1-4; v_gene: TRBV7-6; CDR3aa: CASSFGDESEKLFF
j_gene: TRBJ1-5; v_gene: TRBV10-3; CDR3aa: CAISESGGQRNQPQHF
j_gene: TRBJ2-1; v_gene: TRBV3-1; CDR3aa: CASSQQGVRYEQFF
j_gene: TRBJ2-5; v_gene: TRBV6-1; CDR3aa: CASSEATGVTQETQYF
j_gene: TRBJ1-2; v_gene: TRBV7-9; CDR3aa: CASSSTRLLANYGYTF
j_gene: TRBJ2-6; v_gene: TRBV6-1; CDR3aa: CASSSGQLGANVLTF
j_gene: TRBJ2-1; v_gene: TRBV4-1; CDR3aa: CASSQSTTSGEHNEQFF
j_gene: TRBJ2-3; v_gene: TRBV7-2; CDR3aa: CASSPRRHATDTQYF
j_gene: TRBJ2-5; v_gene: TRBV7-2; CDR3aa: CASSLGGRGRETQYF
j_gene: TRBJ1-2; v_gene: TRBV4-3; CDR3aa: CASSPHTEGYGYTF
j_gene: TRBJ1-1; v_gene: TRBV5-1; CDR3aa: CASNLKQGAVMNTEAFF
j_gene: TRBJ1-5; v_gene: TRBV7-8; CDR3aa: CASSVEADQPQHF
j_gene: TRBJ1-3; v_gene: TRBV4-1; CDR3aa: CASSQVHSGNTIYF
j_gene: TRBJ2-3; v_gene: TRBV12-3/TRBV12-4; CDR3aa: CASSFETQYF
j_gene: TRBJ2-6; v_gene: TRBV6-5; CDR3aa: CASSYSGTATSGANVLTF
j_gene: TRBJ2-5; v_gene: TRBV20-1; CDR3aa: CSARLGTRGETQYF
j_gene: TRBJ2-7; v_gene: TRBV27; CDR3aa: CASSPYGSYEQYF
j_gene: TRBJ1-3; v_gene: TRBV20-1; CDR3aa: CSASRGNTIYF
j_gene: TRBJ1-4; v_gene: TRBV11-2; CDR3aa: CASSSINPIKLFF
j_gene: TRBJ1-6; v_gene: TRBV2; CDR3aa: CASSEMGQGTSPLHF
j_gene: TRBJ2-3; v_gene: TRBV4-1; CDR3aa: CASGGFNTDTQYF
j_gene: TRBJ2-2; v_gene: TRBV29-1; CDR3aa: CSVGTYTGELFF
j_gene: TRBJ1-1; v_gene: TRBV19; CDR3aa: CASSFGQGTEAFF
j_gene: TRBJ1-5; v_gene: TRBV4-1; CDR3aa: CASSQTSRGNQPQHF
j_gene: TRBJ2-6; v_gene: TRBV7-2; CDR3aa: CAGSLGRAGANVLTF
j_gene: TRBJ2-3; v_gene: TRBV7-2; CDR3aa: CASSLGTLTDTQYF
j_gene: TRBJ1-4; v_gene: TRBV7-9; CDR3aa: CASSFWDRAEKLFF
j_gene: TRBJ2-1; v_gene: TRBV9; CDR3aa: CASSVSGPYNEQFF
j_gene: TRBJ1-5; v_gene: TRBV5-5; CDR3aa: CARGRQGYQPQHF
j_gene: TRBJ2-1; v_gene: TRBV19; CDR3aa: CASSIVDSGGNEQFF
j_gene: TRBJ2-3; v_gene: TRBV2; CDR3aa: CASSGVLVRDTDTQYF
j_gene: TRBJ2-1; v_gene: TRBV12-3/TRBV12-4; CDR3aa: CASSETVGGYGEQFF
j_gene: TRBJ2-3; v_gene: TRBV15; CDR3aa: CATSRDSGYFQYF
j_gene: TRBJ1-2; v_gene: TRBV28; CDR3aa: CASSHLPQGGYYGYTF
j_gene: TRBJ1-6; v_gene: TRBV20-1; CDR3aa: CSAIFGVANSPLHF
j_gene: TRBJ2-3; v_gene: TRBV5-5; CDR3aa: CASSLGYTDTQYF
j_gene: TRBJ2-7; v_gene: TRBV5-4; CDR3aa: CASSLGDRIEQYF
j_gene: TRBJ1-1; v_gene: TRBV6-2/TRBV6-3; CDR3aa: CASSYGSVVSNTEAFF
j_gene: TRBJ2-3; v_gene: TRBV2; CDR3aa: CASSGGSSTDTQYF
j_gene: TRBJ2-7; v_gene: TRBV28; CDR3aa: CASSLPSGSYEQYF
j_gene: TRBJ2-7; v_gene: TRBV6-1; CDR3aa: CASSDWDRGSYEQYF
j_gene: TRBJ2-3; v_gene: TRBV10-3; CDR3aa: CAISGRASPGTDTQYF
j_gene: TRBJ2-1; v_gene: TRBV6-6; CDR3aa: CASSPGGRKGNNEQFF
j_gene: TRBJ2-5; v_gene: TRBV12-3/TRBV12-4; CDR3aa: CASSSLSGTQYF
j_gene: TRBJ2-3; v_gene: TRBV20-1; CDR3aa: CSAPSGGISHTDTQYF
j_gene: TRBJ1-1; v_gene: TRBV2; CDR3aa: CASRRAAEAFF
j_gene: TRBJ2-3; v_gene: TRBV5-5; CDR3aa: CASSLSGLAGGPGDTQYF
j_gene: TRBJ2-3; v_gene: TRBV19; CDR3aa: CASSIDPSSDTQYF